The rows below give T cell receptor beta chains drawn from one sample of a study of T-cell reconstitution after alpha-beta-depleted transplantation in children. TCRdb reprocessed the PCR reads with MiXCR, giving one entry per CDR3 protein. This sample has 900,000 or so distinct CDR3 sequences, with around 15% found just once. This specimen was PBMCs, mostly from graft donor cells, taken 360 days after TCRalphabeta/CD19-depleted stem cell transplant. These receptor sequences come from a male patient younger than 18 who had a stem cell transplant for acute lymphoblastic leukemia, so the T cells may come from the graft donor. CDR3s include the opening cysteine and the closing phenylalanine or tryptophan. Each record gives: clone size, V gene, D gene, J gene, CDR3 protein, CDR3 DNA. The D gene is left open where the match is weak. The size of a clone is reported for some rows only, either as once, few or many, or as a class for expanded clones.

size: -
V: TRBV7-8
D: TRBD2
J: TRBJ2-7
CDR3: CASNPARLAGGYEQYF
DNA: TGTGCCAGCAACCCAGCCAGACTAGCGGGAGGGTACGAGCAGTACTTC

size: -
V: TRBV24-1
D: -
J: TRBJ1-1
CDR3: CATSDLPGLNTEAFF
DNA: TGTGCCACCAGTGATTTGCCAGGTTTGAACACTGAAGCTTTCTTT

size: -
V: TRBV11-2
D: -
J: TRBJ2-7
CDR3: CASSLSGTPEGQYF
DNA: TGTGCCAGCAGCTTAAGTGGGACCCCGGAAGGGCAGTACTTC

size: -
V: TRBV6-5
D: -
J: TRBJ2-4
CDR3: CASSYKALGGAKNIQYF
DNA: TGTGCCAGCAGTTACAAAGCCCTCGGTGGAGCCAAAAACATTCAGTACTTC

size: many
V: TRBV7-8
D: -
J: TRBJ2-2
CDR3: CASSSIRDIWIGELFF
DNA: TGTGCCAGCAGCTCAATCCGGGACATCTGGATCGGGGAGCTGTTTTTT

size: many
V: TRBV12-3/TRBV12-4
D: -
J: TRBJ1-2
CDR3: CASSLGGGKGYTF
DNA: TGTGCCAGCAGTTTAGGCGGGGGTAAGGGCTACACCTTC

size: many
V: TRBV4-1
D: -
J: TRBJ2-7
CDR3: CASSQDRWELASYEQYF
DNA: TGCGCCAGCAGCCAAGATAGGTGGGAACTAGCCTCCTACGAGCAGTACTTC

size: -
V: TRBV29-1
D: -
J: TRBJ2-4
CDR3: CSVGGIASHIQYF
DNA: TGCAGCGTTGGGGGGATCGCTAGCCACATTCAGTACTTC

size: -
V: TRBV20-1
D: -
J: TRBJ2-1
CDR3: CSPTGGGIYNEQFF
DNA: TGCAGTCCCACTGGGGGCGGAATCTACAATGAGCAGTTCTTC

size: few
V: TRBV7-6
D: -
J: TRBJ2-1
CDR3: CASSWVDEQFF
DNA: TGTGCCAGCAGCTGGGTCGATGAGCAGTTCTTC

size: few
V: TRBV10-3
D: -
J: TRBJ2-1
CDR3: CAISESGRTNNEQFF
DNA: TGTGCCATCAGTGAGTCAGGGCGGACTAACAATGAGCAGTTCTTC

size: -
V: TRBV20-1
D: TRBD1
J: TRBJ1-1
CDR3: CSASRQGVFIEAFF
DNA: TGCAGTGCTAGTAGACAGGGGGTCTTCATTGAAGCTTTCTTT

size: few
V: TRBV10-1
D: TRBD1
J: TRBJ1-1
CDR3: CASSRDSSFHTEAFF
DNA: TGCGCCAGCAGTCGGGACAGCTCCTTTCACACTGAAGCTTTCTTT

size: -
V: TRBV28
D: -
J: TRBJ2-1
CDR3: CASSSHLPYNEQFF
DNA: TGTGCCAGCAGTTCCCATCTCCCCTACAATGAGCAGTTCTTC

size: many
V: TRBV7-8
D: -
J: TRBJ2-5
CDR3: CASSLQILETQYF
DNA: TGTGCCAGCAGCTTACAGATATTGGAGACCCAGTACTTC

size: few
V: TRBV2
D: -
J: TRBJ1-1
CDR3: CARNRRPQEAFF
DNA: TGTGCCAGAAATCGGCGTCCTCAGGAAGCTTTCTTT

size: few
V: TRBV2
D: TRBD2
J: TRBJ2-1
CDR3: CASSEVASGKSPPLNEQFF
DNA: TGTGCCAGCAGTGAAGTGGCTAGCGGGAAGTCACCACCCCTCAATGAGCAGTTCTTC

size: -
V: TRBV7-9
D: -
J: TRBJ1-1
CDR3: CASSKSGGTSQSGACF
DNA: TGTGCCAGCAGCAAGTCGGGGGGGACAAGCCAAAGTGGAGCTTGCTTT

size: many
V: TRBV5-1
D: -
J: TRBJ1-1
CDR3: CASSFTGGSTEAFF
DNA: TGCGCCAGCAGCTTCACAGGAGGATCCACTGAAGCTTTCTTT

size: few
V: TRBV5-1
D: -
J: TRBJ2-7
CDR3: CASSLVGHGILYEQYF
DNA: TGCGCCAGCAGCTTGGTTGGTCACGGGATCCTCTACGAGCAGTACTTC

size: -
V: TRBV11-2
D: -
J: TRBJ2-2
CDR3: CASSPRDKTGELFF
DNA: TGTGCCAGCAGCCCTCGTGACAAAACCGGGGAGCTGTTTTTT

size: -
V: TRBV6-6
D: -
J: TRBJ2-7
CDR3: CASSTPHDGEQYF
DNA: TGTGCCAGCAGTACCCCACATGACGGCGAGCAGTACTTC

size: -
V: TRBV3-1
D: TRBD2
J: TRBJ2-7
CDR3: CASRRLAGVSEQYF
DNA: TGTGCCAGCAGACGACTAGCGGGAGTAAGTGAGCAGTACTTC

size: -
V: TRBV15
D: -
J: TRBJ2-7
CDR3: CATSSQLQGTPDEQYF
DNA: TGTGCCACCAGCAGCCAACTCCAGGGTACCCCCGACGAGCAGTACTTC

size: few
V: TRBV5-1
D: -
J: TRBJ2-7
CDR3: CASSLWEDYEQYF
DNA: TGCGCCAGCAGCTTATGGGAAGACTACGAGCAGTACTTC

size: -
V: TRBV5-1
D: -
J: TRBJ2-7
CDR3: CASRLEQSYEQYF
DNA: TGCGCCAGCAGGCTTGAGCAGTCCTACGAGCAGTACTTC

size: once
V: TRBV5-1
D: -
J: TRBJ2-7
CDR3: CASSGRSVPYEQYF
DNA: TGCGCCAGCAGCGGCAGGAGCGTGCCCTACGAGCAGTACTTC

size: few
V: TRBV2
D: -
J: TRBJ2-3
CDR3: CATDRPLSDTQYF
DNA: TGTGCCACCGACCGACCCCTTTCGGATACGCAGTATTTT

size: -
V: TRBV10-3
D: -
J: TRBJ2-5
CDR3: CAISRLIQETQYF
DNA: TGTGCCATCAGTCGTTTAATCCAAGAGACCCAGTACTTC

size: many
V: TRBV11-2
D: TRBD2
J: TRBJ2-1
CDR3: CASRLLAGAYNEQFF
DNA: TGTGCCAGCAGACTCCTAGCGGGGGCCTACAATGAGCAGTTCTTC

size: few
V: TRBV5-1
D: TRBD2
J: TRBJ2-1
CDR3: CASSGGTTNPLGDEQFF
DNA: TGCGCCAGCAGCGGAGGGACTACCAACCCCCTTGGCGATGAGCAGTTCTTC

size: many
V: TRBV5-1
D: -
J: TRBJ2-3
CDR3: CASSLSGPRTDTQYF
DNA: TGCGCCAGCAGCTTGTCTGGACCTCGCACAGATACGCAGTATTTT

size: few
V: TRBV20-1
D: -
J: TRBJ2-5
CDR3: CSVIRDSETQYF
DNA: TGCAGTGTCATCCGGGACTCAGAGACCCAGTACTTC

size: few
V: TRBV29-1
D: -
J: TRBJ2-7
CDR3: CSVAGTGEQYF
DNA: TGCAGCGTTGCTGGGACCGGCGAGCAGTACTTC

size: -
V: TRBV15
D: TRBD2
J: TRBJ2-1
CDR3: CATSRALAGGENEQFF
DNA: TGTGCCACCAGCAGAGCACTAGCGGGAGGAGAAAATGAGCAGTTCTTC

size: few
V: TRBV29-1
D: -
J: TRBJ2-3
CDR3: CSVVPDTQYF
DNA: TGCAGCGTTGTTCCAGATACGCAGTATTTT

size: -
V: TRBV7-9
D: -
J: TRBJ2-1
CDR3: CASRRTYNEQFF
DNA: TGTGCCAGCAGGCGGACCTACAATGAGCAGTTCTTC

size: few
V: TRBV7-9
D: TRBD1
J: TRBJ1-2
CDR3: CASSLWDREKNTF
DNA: TGTGCCAGCAGCTTATGGGACAGGGAAAAGAACACCTTC

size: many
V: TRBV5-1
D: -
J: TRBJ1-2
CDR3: CASSLFREYGYTF
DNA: TGCGCCAGCAGCTTGTTCAGGGAATATGGCTACACCTTC

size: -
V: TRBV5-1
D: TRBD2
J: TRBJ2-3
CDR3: CASSLAWTSPSTDTQYF
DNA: TGCGCCAGCAGCTTGGCCTGGACTAGCCCAAGCACAGATACGCAGTATTTT

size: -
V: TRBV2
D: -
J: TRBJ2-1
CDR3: CASKKEAEGSYNEQFF
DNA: TGTGCCAGCAAGAAAGAGGCAGAGGGCTCCTACAATGAGCAGTTCTTC

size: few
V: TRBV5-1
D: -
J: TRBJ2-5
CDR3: CASSPGDFGRGETQYF
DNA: TGCGCCAGCAGCCCCGGAGACTTCGGGCGAGGAGAGACCCAGTACTTC

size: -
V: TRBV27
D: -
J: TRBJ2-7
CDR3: CASSPWDGSYEQYF
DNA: TGTGCCAGCAGTCCCTGGGACGGATCCTACGAGCAGTACTTC

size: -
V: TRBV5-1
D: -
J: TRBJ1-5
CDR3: CASSTLGGGAQHF
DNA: TGCGCCAGCAGCACCCTGGGTGGGGGGGCCCAGCATTTT

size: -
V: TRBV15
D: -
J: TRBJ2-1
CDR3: CATSRSPLLASSYNEQFF
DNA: TGTGCCACCAGCCGGAGTCCTCTTTTAGCGTCCTCCTACAATGAGCAGTTCTTC

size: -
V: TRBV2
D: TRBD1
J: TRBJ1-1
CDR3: CASRGKGAGTEAFF
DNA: TGTGCCAGCAGAGGAAAGGGGGCAGGGACTGAAGCTTTCTTT